This passage covers 20 T cell receptor beta chains from one sample sequenced in a study of blood T cell repertoires in COVID-19. Here immunoSEQ multiplex PCR was the method, and the copy in TCRdb shows in-frame clones only, minus some. The profile covers 200,000 or so clones, with 70% to 90% appearing a single time and 6.2% taken by the ten largest. Sequenced: peripheral blood. All receptors derive from a woman aged 40 to 50 who had recovered from COVID-19.

This chain joins TRBV20-1 and TRBJ2-7, with 9 bases aligning to TRBD2. This CDR3 has 15 amino acids. Germline values: CDR1 DFQATT, CDR2 SNEGSKA (reference sequence). Trimming cost V 3 bases and J 5 bases; bases outside gene matches: 11. The DNA of the CDR3 is TGCAGTGCTAGTAGAAGTCTAGCGGGATCGAACGAGCAGTACTTC. Protein product: CSASRSLAGSNEQYF.

The chain combines TRBV2 with TRBJ1-4, with 7 bases aligning to TRBD1. V lost 4 bases and J lost 8; bases outside the gene matches: 7. Germline CDR1 reads SNHLY; CDR2 reads FYNNEI. CDR3 length: 14 amino acids. In DNA, the CDR3 is TGTGCCAGCAGTGTATCGACAGGGAGCGAAAAACTGTTTTTT. Its protein product is CASSVSTGSEKLFF.

V is TRBV28 and J is TRBJ1-5; no clear D. This CDR3 contains 13 residues. Germline V gives CDR1 MDHEN, CDR2 SYDVKM. Between the trimmed V and J ends, which lost 4 bases and 4 bases, there was a span of 8 bases. CDR3 DNA sequence: TGTGCCAGCAGTTACCGGGAGAATCAGCCCCAGCATTTT. It codes for CASSYRENQPQHF.

The V call is TRBV27, the J call TRBJ1-1; 8 nucleotides align to TRBD1. The CDR3 covers 13 residues. After removal of 5 bases from V and 8 bases from J, the junction contained 7 bases not matched to a gene. Germline-derived CDR1 and CDR2 are MNHEY and SMNVEV (reference sequence). In nucleotides, the CDR3 is TGTGCCAGCAGTCATGACAGGGGCCGCGAAGCTTTCTTT. This gives the protein CASSHDRGREAFF.

The chain uses TRBV29-1 and TRBJ1-1; no clear D gene. The CDR3 has 13 residues. V lost 2 bases, J lost 7 bases, and 14 bases lay in between. Germline V gene lookup returns CDR1 SQVTM and CDR2 ANQGSEA. CDR3: CSVENDITHEAFF. CDR3 coding DNA: TGCAGCGTTGAAAATGACATAACCCATGAAGCTTTCTTT. Based on the CDR3 plus reference TRBV29-1 and TRBJ1-1, the full variable domain is SAVISQKPSRDICQRGTSLTIQCQVDSQVTMMFWYRQQPGQSLTLIATANQGSEATYESGFVIDKFPISRPNLTFSTLTVSNMSPEDSSIYLCSVENDITHEAFFGQGTRLTVV.

The chain joins TRBV18 to TRBJ1-1, with D hard to call. Germline V gene lookup returns CDR1 KGHSH and CDR2 LQKENI. The CDR3 covers 14 residues. The V and J ends lost 0 bases and 1 base respectively, with 6 bases between them. CDR3 nucleotide sequence: TGTGCCAGCTCACCACCAGCAGGGAACACTGAAGCTTTCTTT. Amino acid sequence: CASSPPAGNTEAFF.

The rearrangement links TRBV19 to TRBJ2-2; 8 nucleotides match TRBD2. From germline, CDR1 is LNHDA and CDR2 SQIVND (reference sequence). The CDR3 runs 15 residues. Unmatched junction bases numbered 5, after V lost 8 bases and J lost 0 bases. The CDR3 nucleotides are TGTGCCAGTCGAGCGGGAGTGGCGAACACCGGGGAGCTGTTTTTT. This codes for CASRAGVANTGELFF.

This clone has just one count. The chain has TRBV28 and TRBJ1-2; maybe TRBD1 (6 bases). This CDR3 comprises 15 residues. The germline gives CDR1 MDHEN, CDR2 SYDVKM. Trimming shortened V by 5 bases and J by 5 bases, and 18 bases separated the two germline ends. The CDR3 is CASSPRPGEGYGYTF. DNA for the CDR3: TGTGCCAGCAGTCCCAGACCAGGGGAAGGGTATGGCTACACCTTC.

The chain carries TRBV19 and TRBJ1-6; 8 bases align to TRBD1. Trimming took 6 bases from V and 7 from J; bases not matched to a gene: 14. The CDR3 runs 17 residues. Germline CDR1 reads LNHDA; CDR2 reads SQIVND (reference sequence). CDR3: CASSSFQGAGWNSPLHF. CDR3 DNA sequence: TGTGCCAGTAGCAGTTTCCAGGGGGCTGGTTGGAATTCACCCCTCCACTTT.

This rearrangement joins TRBV2 to TRBJ1-2; possible D gene TRBD1, 6 bases. This CDR3 is 14 amino acids long. CDR1 is SNHLY, CDR2 FYNNEI, per germline. The ends were cut back, 0 bases at V and 8 bases at J, with 13 bases in the middle. CDR3 region: CASSEARGGQGYTF. The CDR3 nucleotides are TGTGCCAGCAGTGAAGCGCGGGGGGGCCAGGGCTACACCTTC.

The chain has TRBV7-2 and TRBJ2-2, with D possibly TRBD2 on 6 matching bases. The CDR3 contains 13 residues. Between the trimmed V and J ends, which lost 5 bases and 7 bases, there was a span of 11 bases. Germline lookup yields CDR1 SGHTA and CDR2 FQGNSA. The CDR3 DNA follows: TGTGCCAGCAGCCGGGGGACGGGCGGGGAGCTGTTTTTT. This gives the protein CASSRGTGGELFF.

This sequence joins TRBV7-2 and TRBJ2-5; TRBD2 is a possible D gene (5 bases). The CDR3 runs 18 residues. V was cut by 0 bases and J by 1 base, with 18 bases left in between. Germline V CDR1 and CDR2: SGHTA, FQGNSA. CDR3 loop: CASSLAKFGEWGQETQYF. The CDR3 DNA follows: TGTGCCAGCAGCTTAGCGAAGTTCGGGGAATGGGGCCAAGAGACCCAGTACTTC.

The genes are TRBV2 and TRBJ1-2; TRBD1 matches 7 bases. The CDR3 runs 14 residues. The germline gives CDR1 SNHLY, CDR2 FYNNEI. J gave up 3 bases and V 8 bases, and 9 bases lay outside the gene matches. The CDR3 spells CASDGQDSDYGYTF. The CDR3 DNA reads TGTGCCAGCGATGGACAGGACTCCGACTATGGCTACACCTTC.

V is TRBV20-1 and J is TRBJ2-7, with a tentative D call TRBD2 (5 bases). Germline CDR1 DFQATT, CDR2 SNEGSKA (reference sequence). The CDR3 has 11 amino acids. V was clipped by 6 bases and J by 2 bases, with 8 bases between them. For the CDR3, the DNA is TGCAGTGCCCCCGGGGCCTACGAGCAGTACTTC. Its protein is CSAPGAYEQYF.

The chain couples TRBV6-4 to TRBJ2-6, with TRBD2 matching 11 bases. Germline trimming cut 2 bases from V and 0 bases from J; bases unmatched to any gene: 0. Germline CDR1 reads MRHNA; CDR2 reads SNTAGT. CDR3 length: 17 residues. The CDR3 spells CASSDGTSGSGANVLTF. The CDR3 nucleotides are TGTGCCAGCAGTGACGGGACTAGCGGCTCTGGGGCCAACGTCCTGACTTTC.

The chain links TRBV19 to TRBJ2-5, with 9 bases fitting TRBD2. Germline V gives CDR1 LNHDA, CDR2 SQIVND (reference sequence). The CDR3 has 15 residues. After removal of 4 bases from V and 5 bases from J, the junction contained 8 bases not matched to a gene. CDR3 residues: CASSRSAGGVETQYF. As DNA, the CDR3 is TGTGCCAGTAGTAGGTCAGCGGGAGGTGTTGAGACCCAGTACTTC.

V and J are TRBV19 and TRBJ2-5; 8 bases are a match to TRBD1. The CDR3 has 15 amino acids. V lost 6 bases to trimming and J lost 2 bases; unmatched junction nucleotides: 8. The germline gives CDR1 LNHDA, CDR2 SQIVND (reference sequence). The CDR3 sequence: CASSDTGGRQETQYF. CDR3 coding DNA: TGTGCCAGTAGCGACACAGGGGGGAGGCAAGAGACCCAGTACTTC.

The gene calls are TRBV5-4 and TRBJ1-2; the match to TRBD1 covers 8 bases. Trimming at V came to 1 base and at J to 3 bases, leaving 8 bases not matched to a gene. This CDR3 is 16 amino acids long. The V gene's germline CDR1 is SGHNT and CDR2 YYREEE (reference sequence). In nucleotides, the CDR3 is TGTGCCAGCAGCTTGACCCGTTTGACAGGGGACTATGGCTACACCTTC. It encodes CASSLTRLTGDYGYTF.

The chain recombines TRBV28 with TRBJ2-1; a possible D gene is TRBD1 (5 bases). CDR3 length: 15 residues. With 3 bases removed from V and 2 bases from J, the gap between germline ends came to 11 bases. Per the germline V gene, CDR1 is MDHEN and CDR2 is SYDVKM. The CDR3 region has the DNA TGTGCCAGCAGTTTGGGGCAGCCCGCCTACAATGAGCAGTTCTTC. Its protein is CASSLGQPAYNEQFF.

This clone was seen only once. The chain links TRBV13 to TRBJ1-2; tentative D call: TRBD1 (5 bases). Germline CDR1 PRHDT, CDR2 FYEKMQ (reference sequence). The CDR3 is 16 amino acids. V lost 1 base to trimming and J lost 4 bases, with 16 bases between them. DNA for the CDR3: TGTGCCAGCAGCTTAGCATTTGGGGCGCCCGGCTATGGCTACACCTTC. It encodes CASSLAFGAPGYGYTF. The variable domain in full, with the rest retrieved from reference TRBV13 and TRBJ1-2, is AAGVIQSPRHLIKEKRETATLKCYPIPRHDTVYWYQQGPGQDPQFLISFYEKMQSDKGSIPDRFSAQQFSDYHSELNMSSLELGDSALYFCASSLAFGAPGYGYTFGSGTRLTVV.